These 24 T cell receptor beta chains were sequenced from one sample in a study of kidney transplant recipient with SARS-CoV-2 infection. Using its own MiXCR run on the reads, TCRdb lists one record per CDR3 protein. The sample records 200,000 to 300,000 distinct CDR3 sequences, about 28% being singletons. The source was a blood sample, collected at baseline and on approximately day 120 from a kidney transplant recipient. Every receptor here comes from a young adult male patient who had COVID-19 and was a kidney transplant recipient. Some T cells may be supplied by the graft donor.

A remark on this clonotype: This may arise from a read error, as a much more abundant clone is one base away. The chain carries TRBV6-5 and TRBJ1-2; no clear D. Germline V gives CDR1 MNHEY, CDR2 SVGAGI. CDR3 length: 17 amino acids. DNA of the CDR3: TGTGCCAGCAGTTATGCAACGGAATGTAGAAAGACCTATGGCTACGCCTTC. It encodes CASSYATECRKTYGYAF.

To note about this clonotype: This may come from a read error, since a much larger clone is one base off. The chain's CDR3 is CASRFLETVDTEAFF. The CDR3 bases are TGTGCCAGCCGCTTCCTGGAAACAGTCGACACTGAAGCTTTCTTT. The rearrangement joins TRBV6-5 to TRBJ1-1; D gene ambiguous. The germline V and J ends were trimmed by 8 bases and 3 bases, with 19 bases remaining between them. Per germline, CDR1 MNHEY and CDR2 SVGAGI. The CDR3 is made up of 15 amino acids.

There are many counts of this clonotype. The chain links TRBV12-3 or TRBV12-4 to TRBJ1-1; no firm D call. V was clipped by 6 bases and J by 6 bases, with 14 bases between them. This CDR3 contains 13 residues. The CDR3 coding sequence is TGTGCCAGCAGGACCTCAGCGAATCCTGAAGCTTTCTTT. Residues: CASRTSANPEAFF.

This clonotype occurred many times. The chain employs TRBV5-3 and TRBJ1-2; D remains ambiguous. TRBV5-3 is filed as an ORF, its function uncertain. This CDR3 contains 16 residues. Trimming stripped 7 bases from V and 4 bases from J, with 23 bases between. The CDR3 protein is CARLSSVVRKTYGYTF. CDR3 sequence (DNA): TGTGCCAGACTAAGTTCAGTGGTGAGAAAGACCTATGGCTACACCTTC.

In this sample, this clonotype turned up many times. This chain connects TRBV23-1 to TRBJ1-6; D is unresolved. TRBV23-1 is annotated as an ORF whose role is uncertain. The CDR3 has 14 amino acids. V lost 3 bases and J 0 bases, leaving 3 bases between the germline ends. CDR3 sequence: CASSQSSYNSPLHF. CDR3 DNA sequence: TGCGCCAGCAGTCAGAGCTCCTATAATTCACCCCTCCACTTT.

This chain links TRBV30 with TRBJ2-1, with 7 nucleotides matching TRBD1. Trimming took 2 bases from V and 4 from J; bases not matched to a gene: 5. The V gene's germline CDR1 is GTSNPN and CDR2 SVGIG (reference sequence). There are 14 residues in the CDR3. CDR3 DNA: TGTGCCTGGAGTAAGATGGGACAGTACAATGAGCAGTTCTTC. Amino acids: CAWSKMGQYNEQFF.

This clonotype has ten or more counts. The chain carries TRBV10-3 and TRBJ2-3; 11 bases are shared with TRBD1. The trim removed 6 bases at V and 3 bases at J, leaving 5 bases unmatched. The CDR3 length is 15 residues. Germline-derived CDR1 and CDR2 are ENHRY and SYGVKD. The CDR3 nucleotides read TGTGCCATCAGCACCGGGACAGGGGGGACAGATACGCAGTATTTT. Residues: CAISTGTGGTDTQYF.

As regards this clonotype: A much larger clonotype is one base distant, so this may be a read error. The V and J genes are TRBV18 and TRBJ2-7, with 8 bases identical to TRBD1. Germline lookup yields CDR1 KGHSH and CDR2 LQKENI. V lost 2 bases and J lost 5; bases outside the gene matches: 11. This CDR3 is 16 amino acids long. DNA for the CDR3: TGTGCCAGCTCACCATCTTGGACAGGGTTCAACCACGAGCAGTACTTC. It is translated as CASSPSWTGFNHEQYF.

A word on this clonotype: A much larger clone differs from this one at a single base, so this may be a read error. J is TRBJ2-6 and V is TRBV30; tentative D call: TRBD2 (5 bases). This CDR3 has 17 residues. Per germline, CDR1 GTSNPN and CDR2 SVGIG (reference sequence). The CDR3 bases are TGTGCCTGGAGTCCGGCACCGGAGGTATCTGGGGACAACGTCCTGACTTTC. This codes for CAWSPAPEVSGDNVLTF.

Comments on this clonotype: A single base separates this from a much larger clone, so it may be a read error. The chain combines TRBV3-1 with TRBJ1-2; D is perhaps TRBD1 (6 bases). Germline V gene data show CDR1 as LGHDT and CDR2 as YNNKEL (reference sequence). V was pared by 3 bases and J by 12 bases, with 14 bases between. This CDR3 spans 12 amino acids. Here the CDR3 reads CASSHRTEHHTF. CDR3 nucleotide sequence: TGTGCCAGCAGCCACAGGACAGAACACCACACCTTC.

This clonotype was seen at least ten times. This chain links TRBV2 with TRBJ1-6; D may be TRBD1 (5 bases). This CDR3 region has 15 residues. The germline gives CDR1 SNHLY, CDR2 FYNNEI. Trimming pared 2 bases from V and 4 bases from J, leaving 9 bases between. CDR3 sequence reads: CASSERGVYNSPLHF. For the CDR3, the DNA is TGTGCCAGCAGTGAAAGGGGTGTATATAATTCACCCCTCCACTTT.

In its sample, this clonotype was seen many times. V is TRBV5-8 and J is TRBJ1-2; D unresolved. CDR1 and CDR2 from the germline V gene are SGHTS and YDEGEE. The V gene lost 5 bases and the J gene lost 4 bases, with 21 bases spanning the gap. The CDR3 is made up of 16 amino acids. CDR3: CASRHFHPRKTYGYTF. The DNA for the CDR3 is TGTGCCAGCAGGCATTTTCATCCACGAAAGACCTATGGCTACACCTTC.

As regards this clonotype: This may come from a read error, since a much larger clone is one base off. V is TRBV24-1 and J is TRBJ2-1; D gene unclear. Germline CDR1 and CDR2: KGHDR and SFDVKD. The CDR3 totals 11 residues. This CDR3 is CATSDQDEQLF. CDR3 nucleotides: TGTGCCACCAGTGATCAAGATGAGCAGCTCTTC.

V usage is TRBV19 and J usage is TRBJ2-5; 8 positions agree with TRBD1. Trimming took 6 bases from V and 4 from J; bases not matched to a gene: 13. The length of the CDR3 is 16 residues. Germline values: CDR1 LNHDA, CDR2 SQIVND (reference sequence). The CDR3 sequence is CASSDPGGFQGETQYF. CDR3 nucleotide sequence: TGTGCCAGTAGCGATCCAGGGGGCTTCCAGGGAGAGACCCAGTACTTC.

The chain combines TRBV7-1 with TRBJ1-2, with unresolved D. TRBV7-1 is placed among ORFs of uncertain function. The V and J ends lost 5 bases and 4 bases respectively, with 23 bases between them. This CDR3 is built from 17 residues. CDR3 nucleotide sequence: TGTGCCAGCAGCGGGTGTCGTCACGAGGGAAAGACCTATGGCTACACCTTC. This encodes CASSGCRHEGKTYGYTF.

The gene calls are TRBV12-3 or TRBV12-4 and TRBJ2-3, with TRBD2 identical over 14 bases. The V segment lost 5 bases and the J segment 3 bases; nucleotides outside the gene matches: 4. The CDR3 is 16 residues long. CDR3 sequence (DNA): TGTGCCAGCAGTCTGGGACTAGCGGGAGCGACAGATACGCAGTATTTT. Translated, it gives CASSLGLAGATDTQYF.

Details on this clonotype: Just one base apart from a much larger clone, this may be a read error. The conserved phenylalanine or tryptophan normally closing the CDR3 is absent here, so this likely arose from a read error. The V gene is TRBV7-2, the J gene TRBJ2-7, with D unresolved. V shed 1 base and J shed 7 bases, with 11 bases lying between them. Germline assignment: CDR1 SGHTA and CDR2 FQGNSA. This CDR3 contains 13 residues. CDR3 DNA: TGTGCCAGCAGCTTAGGGACCCCTTTTGAGCAGTACCTC. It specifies CASSLGTPFEQYL.

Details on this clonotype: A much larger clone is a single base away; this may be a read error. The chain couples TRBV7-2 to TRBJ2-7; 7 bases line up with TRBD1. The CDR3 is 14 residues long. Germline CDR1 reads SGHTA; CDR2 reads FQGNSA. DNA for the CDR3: TGTGCCAGCGGCTTAACAGGGGACTCCTACGAGCAGTACTTC. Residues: CASGLTGDSYEQYF.

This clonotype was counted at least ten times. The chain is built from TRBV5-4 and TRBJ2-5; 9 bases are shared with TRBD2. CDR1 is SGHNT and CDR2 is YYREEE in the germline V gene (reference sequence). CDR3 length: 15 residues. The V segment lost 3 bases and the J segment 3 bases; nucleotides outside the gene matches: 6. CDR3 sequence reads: CASSSKASGEETQYF. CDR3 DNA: TGTGCCAGCAGCTCTAAAGCTAGCGGGGAAGAGACCCAGTACTTC.

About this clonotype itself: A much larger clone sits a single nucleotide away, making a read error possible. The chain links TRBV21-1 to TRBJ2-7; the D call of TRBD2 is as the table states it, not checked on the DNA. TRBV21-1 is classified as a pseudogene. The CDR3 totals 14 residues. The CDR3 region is CASRTRRVPSRGYF. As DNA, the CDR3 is TGTGCCAGCAGAACCAGACGGGTTCCCTCGCGGGGATACTTC.

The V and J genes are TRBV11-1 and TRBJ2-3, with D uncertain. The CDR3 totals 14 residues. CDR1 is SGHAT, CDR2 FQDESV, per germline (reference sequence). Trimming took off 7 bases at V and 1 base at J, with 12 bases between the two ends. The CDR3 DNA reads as TGTGCCAGCAACGGCACCCTAGGCACAGATACGCAGTATTTT. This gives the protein CASNGTLGTDTQYF.

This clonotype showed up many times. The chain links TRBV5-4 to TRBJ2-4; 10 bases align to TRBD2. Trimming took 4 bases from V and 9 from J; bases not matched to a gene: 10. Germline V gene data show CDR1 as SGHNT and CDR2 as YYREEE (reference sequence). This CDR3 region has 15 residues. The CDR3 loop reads CASSPGLATGGIQYF. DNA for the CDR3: TGTGCCAGCAGCCCGGGACTAGCGACGGGGGGCATTCAGTACTTC.

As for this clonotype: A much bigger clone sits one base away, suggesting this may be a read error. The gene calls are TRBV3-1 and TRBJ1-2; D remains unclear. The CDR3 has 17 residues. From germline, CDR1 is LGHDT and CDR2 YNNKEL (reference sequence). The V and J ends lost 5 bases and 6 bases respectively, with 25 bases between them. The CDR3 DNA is TGTGCCAGCAGCTTTGAGCACACCCTTCGAAAGACCCATGGCTACACCTTC. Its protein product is CASSFEHTLRKTHGYTF.

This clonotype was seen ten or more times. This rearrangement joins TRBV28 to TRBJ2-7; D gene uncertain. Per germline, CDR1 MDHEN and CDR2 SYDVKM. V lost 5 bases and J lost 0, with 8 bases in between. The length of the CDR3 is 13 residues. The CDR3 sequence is CASSLNFSYEQYF. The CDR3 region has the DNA TGTGCCAGCAGTCTAAATTTCTCCTACGAGCAGTACTTC.